The present T cell receptor (beta chain) was sequenced within a study of control samples from healthy donors and cancer patients. The V end was cut by 2 bases, the J end by 1 base, with 9 bases between. The CDR3 loop spans 14 amino acids. Germline assignment: CDR1 LGHDT and CDR2 YNNKEL (reference sequence). Method: immunoSEQ multiplex PCR; TCRdb's copy keeps in-frame clones and lacks some. The table includes some 3,300 clones, 70% to 80% detected once. The chain uses TRBV3-1 (or the pseudogene TRBV3-2) and TRBJ2-7, with D maybe TRBD1 (5 bases). The receptor's source is a female donor with melanoma. What was sequenced was formalin-fixed, paraffin-embedded tissue. The CDR3 sequence: CASSQRGRSYEQYF. The DNA of the CDR3 is TGTGCCAGCAGCCAAAGGGGCAGATCCTACGAGCAGTACTTC.